A single sample gave rise to the 16 T cell receptor beta chains below, sequenced in a study of PD-1 blockade in classical Hodgkin lymphoma. The table came from immunoSEQ multiplex PCR; TCRdb's copy has only in-frame clones and leaves some out. The table has roughly 48,000 clones, about 89% seen once. Time point meaning: cycle 4 day 1 (C4D1), after six to seven weeks of nivolumab. All patients relapsed after autologous stem cell transplantation, and brentuximab vedotin exposure varied. The sample was peripheral blood mononuclear cells (PBMCs), taken before the fourth cycle of nivolumab. These receptors all come from a human donor with classical Hodgkin lymphoma.

This chain joins TRBV5-1 and TRBJ1-2, with D perhaps matching TRBD1 (5 bases). The CDR3 spans 13 residues. Germline CDR1 reads SGHRS; CDR2 reads YFSETQ. V lost 4 bases and J lost 4, with 11 bases in between. The chain's CDR3 is CASSGTGTYGYTF. For the CDR3, the DNA is TGCGCCAGCAGCGGCACCGGGACCTATGGCTACACCTTC. The entire variable domain, with the rest obtained from reference TRBV5-1 and TRBJ1-2, is as follows: KAGVTQTPRYLIKTRGQQVTLSCSPISGHRSVSWYQQTPGQGLQFLFEYFSETQRNKGNFPGRFSGRQFSNSRSEMNVSTLELGDSALYLCASSGTGTYGYTFGSGTRLTVV.

V is TRBV5-1 and J is TRBJ2-4, with 10 nucleotides matching TRBD2. Germline CDR1 SGHRS, CDR2 YFSETQ. V gave up 0 bases and J gave up 0 bases; unmatched junction bases: 6. The CDR3 is 18 residues long. The CDR3 sequence is CASSLEAGGGLAKNIQYF. The DNA of the CDR3 is TGCGCCAGCAGCTTGGAAGCGGGAGGGGGGTTAGCCAAAAACATTCAGTACTTC.

The chain uses TRBV6-4 and TRBJ2-1; either TRBD1 or TRBD2 may supply D (5 bases each). The CDR3 spans 13 residues. Trimming cost V 2 bases and J 9 bases, with 11 bases left between them. In germline, CDR1 is MRHNA, CDR2 SNTAGT. DNA of the CDR3: TGTGCCAGCAGTGACGCCTATGGGGGTGAGCAGTTCTTC. The encoded protein is CASSDAYGGEQFF.

The chain employs TRBV5-1 and TRBJ2-2, with 9 bases aligning to TRBD2. V lost 1 base and J lost 7; bases outside the gene matches: 5. Germline CDR1 and CDR2: SGHRS and YFSETQ. CDR3 size: 15 residues. DNA of the CDR3: TGCGCCAGCAGCTTGCGAGCGGGAGGTAACGGGGAGCTGTTTTTT. Protein: CASSLRAGGNGELFF. Based on the CDR3 plus reference TRBV5-1 and TRBJ2-2, the full variable domain is KAGVTQTPRYLIKTRGQQVTLSCSPISGHRSVSWYQQTPGQGLQFLFEYFSETQRNKGNFPGRFSGRQFSNSRSEMNVSTLELGDSALYLCASSLRAGGNGELFFGEGSRLTVL.

This clone was seen many times. The V call is TRBV4-1, the J call TRBJ1-2; 9 nucleotides match TRBD1. After removal of 2 bases from V and 2 bases from J, the junction contained 9 bases not matched to a gene. The CDR3 loop spans 17 amino acids. Per germline, CDR1 MGHRA and CDR2 YSYEKL. The DNA for the CDR3 is TGCGCCAGCAGCCAAATCTTCGGACAGGGGTACAACTATGGCTACACCTTC. As protein: CASSQIFGQGYNYGYTF.

The V gene is TRBV10-3, the J gene TRBJ2-3; 7 positions agree with TRBD1. Germline assignment: CDR1 ENHRY and CDR2 SYGVKD. V shed 6 bases, J shed 4 bases, and the junction held 4 bases outside the gene matches. This CDR3 has 13 residues. CDR3 nucleotides: TGTGCCATCAGCCCGACAGGGCCAGATACGCAGTATTTT. Translation: CAISPTGPDTQYF.

This clone was picked up one time. This chain links TRBV15 with TRBJ2-1; D unclear. Trimming shortened V by 1 base and J by 0 bases, and 7 bases separated the two germline ends. Germline lookup yields CDR1 LNHNV and CDR2 YYDKDF (reference sequence). The CDR3 contains 15 residues. CDR3 DNA: TGTGCCACCAGCAGAGGCCGGAGCTCCTACAATGAGCAGTTCTTC. As protein: CATSRGRSSYNEQFF. The full variable domain, completed using reference TRBV15 and TRBJ2-1, is DAMVIQNPRYQVTQFGKPVTLSCSQTLNHNVMYWYQQKSSQAPKLLFHYYDKDFNNEADTPDNFQSRRPNTSFCFLDIRSPGLGDTAMYLCATSRGRSSYNEQFFGPGTRLTVL.

The chain couples TRBV9 to TRBJ2-3; a weak D match, TRBD1 (5 bases). V lost 0 bases and J 6 bases, leaving 11 bases between the germline ends. This CDR3 spans 14 amino acids. Germline V gives CDR1 SGDLS, CDR2 YYNGEE. The CDR3 DNA follows: TGTGCCAGCAGCGTAGTTTCGAAGGGGGATACGCAGTATTTT. Translated: CASSVVSKGDTQYF.

This chain connects TRBV5-5 to TRBJ2-7; D not certain. There are 12 residues in the CDR3. Germline loops: CDR1 SGHKS, CDR2 YYEKEE (reference sequence). Trimming left V 2 bases short and J 5 bases short, with 8 bases between. The DNA of the CDR3 is TGTGCCAGCAGCTTTCGGTTCAACGAGCAGTACTTC. As protein: CASSFRFNEQYF.

The gene calls are TRBV7-2 and TRBJ1-5, with D tentatively TRBD1 (5 bases). This CDR3 region has 14 residues. The germline V and J ends were trimmed by 3 bases and 2 bases, with 8 bases remaining between them. Germline loops: CDR1 SGHTA, CDR2 FQGNSA. This CDR3 reads CASSLRGGNQPQHF. The DNA for the CDR3 is TGTGCCAGCAGCTTGCGGGGCGGCAATCAGCCCCAGCATTTT.

The chain joins TRBV9 to TRBJ2-3; 8 positions agree with TRBD2. This CDR3 spans 16 amino acids. Trimming cost V 5 bases and J 5 bases; bases outside gene matches: 13. Germline V CDR1 and CDR2: SGDLS, YYNGEE. Here the CDR3 DNA reads TGTGCCAGCAGTATAGAGTGGCGGGGGGCAGGAGATACGCAGTATTTT. This codes for CASSIEWRGAGDTQYF.

This clone was counted a single time. The chain employs TRBV7-2 and TRBJ1-6; 9 bases fit TRBD1. This CDR3 is 16 amino acids long. V lost 5 bases, J lost 9 bases, and 11 bases stayed unmatched. CDR1 is SGHTA and CDR2 is FQGNSA in the germline V gene. The CDR3 region is CASSQRTGGGFSPLHF. In DNA form, the CDR3 reads TGTGCCAGCAGCCAAAGAACAGGGGGCGGGTTTTCACCCCTCCACTTT.

This chain joins TRBV2 and TRBJ1-2; 8 positions agree with TRBD1. V shed 6 bases and J 3 bases; nucleotides not matched to a gene: 6. The CDR3 loop spans 14 amino acids. Germline-derived CDR1 and CDR2 are SNHLY and FYNNEI. CDR3 sequence: CASRTGAWDYGYTF. The DNA for the CDR3 is TGTGCCAGCAGGACAGGGGCCTGGGACTATGGCTACACCTTC.

The V call is TRBV5-1, the J call TRBJ1-4; the D gene is possibly TRBD1 (5 bases). Germline loops: CDR1 SGHRS, CDR2 YFSETQ. This CDR3 region has 14 residues. Trimming cost V 2 bases and J 5 bases, with 10 bases left between them. For the CDR3, the DNA is TGCGCCAGCAGCTTCCAGGGCTCCAATGAAAAACTGTTTTTT. Its protein is CASSFQGSNEKLFF.

The chain combines TRBV7-8 with TRBJ2-1; 9 bases agree with TRBD2. J lost 7 bases, V lost 1 base, and 8 bases had no gene match. CDR3 length: 16 amino acids. Per germline, CDR1 SGHVS and CDR2 FQNEAQ. CDR3 sequence: CASSLVGLAGVNEQFF. CDR3 in DNA: TGTGCCAGCAGCTTAGTGGGATTAGCGGGAGTAAATGAGCAGTTCTTC.

This sequence joins TRBV27 and TRBJ2-4; no clear D gene. The germline V gene encodes CDR1 MNHEY and CDR2 SMNVEV (reference sequence). This CDR3 is built from 14 residues. Trimming removed 6 bases from V and 9 bases from J, with 18 bases in between. The CDR3 spells CASSPAGVWSIQYF. The CDR3 DNA reads as TGTGCCAGCAGCCCGGCTGGGGTGTGGAGCATTCAGTACTTC.